The TCR beta chain described here comes from a study of blood T cells in healthy people across ages. Study-wide points: Roughly linear age-related decline in beta diversity appeared, significant by age around 42. Diversity was higher, and naive CD4+ cells more numerous, in long-lived donors than in aged donors. Naive T cell percentage and TCR beta diversity correlated strongly.

Isolation per sample recovered at least 7 million PBMCs. A second PCR, run for about 7 to 11 cycles, used a sample-barcoded 5' primer plus a J-beta primer mix. MiXCR, run by TCRdb on the 5' RACE reads, gives a single entry per CDR3 protein. The sample shows approximately 770,000 distinct CDR3 sequences, more than 45% of them seen only once. This clonotype was counted between two and nine times. Antigen: not known. The TCR originated in a man younger than 40 in good health. Material: blood.

In DNA form, the CDR3 reads TGTGCCAGCAGTTACCCCCGACAGGGGGGCGGCTACGAGCAGTACTTC. Its protein product is CASSYPRQGGGYEQYF. The V call is TRBV6-5, the J call TRBJ2-7, with 9 nucleotides matching TRBD1. V lost 2 bases and J lost 3; bases outside the gene matches: 8. CDR1 is MNHEY and CDR2 is SVGAGI in the germline V gene. The length of the CDR3 is 16 residues.